The 18 T cell receptor beta chains below all came from one sample that was sequenced in a study of shared clonotypes between healthy human individuals. Repertoires were generated with immunoSEQ multiplex PCR, while TCRdb's copy carries only in-frame clones and drops some. The top ten clones hold 10% of a sample with 300,000 to 350,000 clones, over 70% of them seen once. The sequencing sample was made of memory CD4+ T cells sorted from blood. The subset: CD45RA-negative fraction. These receptors were collected from a young man in good health.

The chain employs TRBV20-1 and TRBJ2-5; 7 bases map to TRBD2. With 3 bases clipped from V and 5 bases from J, the junction kept 0 bases outside the gene matches. The germline V gene has CDR1 DFQATT and CDR2 SNEGSKA (reference sequence). This CDR3 is 11 amino acids long. This chain's CDR3 is CSASGGETQYF. In nucleotides, the CDR3 is TGCAGTGCTAGCGGGGGGGAGACCCAGTACTTC.

V usage is TRBV2 and J usage is TRBJ1-3; D remains unclear. CDR3 length: 13 amino acids. V dropped 1 base and J dropped 1 base, with 2 bases sitting between them. Germline V CDR1 and CDR2: SNHLY, FYNNEI. Written as DNA, the CDR3 is TGTGCCAGCAGTGAAGTATCTGGAAACACCATATATTTT. This sequence encodes CASSEVSGNTIYF.

V usage is TRBV19 and J usage is TRBJ2-7, with 7 bases aligning to TRBD1. The CDR3 contains 16 residues. With V trimmed by 5 bases and J by 5 bases, 15 bases remained unmatched. Germline V lookup: CDR1 LNHDA, CDR2 SQIVND (reference sequence). In DNA, the CDR3 is TGTGCCAGTAGTCCCGAAGGCTTACAGGGGTTCCACGAGCAGTACTTC. This codes for CASSPEGLQGFHEQYF.

The table lists this clone with many counts. The genes are TRBV11-1 and TRBJ2-5, with 7 nucleotides matching TRBD1. With V trimmed by 1 base and J by 4 bases, 3 bases remained unmatched. The CDR3 consists of 14 residues. The germline CDR1 and CDR2 sequences are SGHAT and FQDESV (reference sequence). In nucleotides, the CDR3 is TGTGCCAGCAGCTTAGGACAGGGAATAGAGACCCAGTACTTC. Translation: CASSLGQGIETQYF.

The rearrangement uses TRBV7-9 and TRBJ2-7; possible D gene TRBD2, 6 bases. The CDR3 extends over 15 amino acids. Germline lookup yields CDR1 SEHNR and CDR2 FQNEAQ (reference sequence). The V gene lost 5 bases and the J gene lost 6 bases, with 20 bases spanning the gap. Here the CDR3 DNA reads TGTGCCAGCAGCGAGGACTATCTGAGGGCGAGCGAGCAGTACTTC. It translates to CASSEDYLRASEQYF.

The chain couples TRBV2 to TRBJ2-7; D remains unclear. CDR3 length equals 12 residues. Trimming stripped 2 bases from V and 6 bases from J, with 8 bases between. Germline V gene lookup returns CDR1 SNHLY and CDR2 FYNNEI. The CDR3 DNA reads TGTGCCAGCAGTGAACCCGCTCTCGAGCAGTACTTC. This sequence encodes CASSEPALEQYF.

The chain combines TRBV6-1 with TRBJ1-3; no definite D call. Trimming removed 7 bases from V and 0 bases from J, with 13 bases in between. CDR1 is MNHNS and CDR2 is SASEGT in the germline V gene. There are 15 residues in the CDR3. CDR3 coding DNA: TGTGCCAGCAACCTCCCAAGTTTCTCTGGAAACACCATATATTTT. It translates to CASNLPSFSGNTIYF.

This clone was picked up many times. This chain uses TRBV5-1 with TRBJ2-7, with D possibly TRBD2 on 6 matching bases. CDR3 length: 18 amino acids. V dropped 0 bases and J dropped 2 bases, with 21 bases sitting between them. The germline CDR1 and CDR2 sequences are SGHRS and YFSETQ. CDR3 bases: TGCGCCAGCAGCTTGGAGGGAGGAGGCGGCGGCGTGGCCTACGAGCAGTACTTC. Its translation: CASSLEGGGGGVAYEQYF.

In its sample, this clone was seen once. This chain links TRBV30 with TRBJ1-1; tentatively, D is TRBD1 (5 bases). V was cut by 7 bases and J by 1 base, with 16 bases left in between. The CDR3 runs to 14 residues. The germline gives CDR1 GTSNPN, CDR2 SVGIG (reference sequence). The CDR3 bases are TGTGCCTCGACCTGGGGCTGGGAGAACACTGAAGCTTTCTTT. This codes for CASTWGWENTEAFF.

At least ten counts were recorded for this clone. A read error may produce the germline difference seen at one junction end. V gene TRBV7-2 combines with J gene TRBJ1-1; 9 bases are a match to TRBD1. The CDR3 has 16 amino acids. Per the germline V gene, CDR1 is SGHTA and CDR2 is FQGNSA. CDR3 nucleotide sequence: TGTGCCAGCAGCTTAGGCGGGACAGGGTCGAACGCTGAAGCTTTCTTT. Residues: CASSLGGTGSNAEAFF.

The chain combines TRBV5-1 with TRBJ2-5; D possibly corresponds to TRBD1 (5 bases). In germline, CDR1 is SGHRS, CDR2 YFSETQ. This CDR3 has 13 amino acids. V lost 2 bases and J lost 2, with 7 bases in between. Written as DNA, the CDR3 is TGCGCCAGCAGCTTTACAGGACAAGAGACCCAGTACTTC. Protein: CASSFTGQETQYF.

The V and J genes are TRBV7-2 and TRBJ2-5; D possibly uses TRBD1 or TRBD2 (5 bases each). CDR3 size: 11 residues. Looked up from germline, CDR1 is SGHTA and CDR2 is FQGNSA. The ends were cut back, 5 bases at V and 9 bases at J, with 10 bases in the middle. The CDR3 sequence: CASSNRDPQYF. The CDR3 DNA is TGTGCCAGCAGCAACCGGGACCCCCAGTACTTC. Full variable domain (rest looked up from reference TRBV7-2 and TRBJ2-5): GAGVSQSPSNKVTEKGKDVELRCDPISGHTALYWYRQSLGQGLEFLIYFQGNSAPDKSGLPSDRFSAERTGGSVSTLTIQRTQQEDSAVYLCASSNRDPQYFGPGTRLLVL.

V is TRBV6-5 and J is TRBJ2-2; D unclear. With 6 bases removed from V and 5 bases from J, the gap between germline ends came to 13 bases. Germline V gene data show CDR1 as MNHEY and CDR2 as SVGAGI. This CDR3 has 14 amino acids. CDR3 sequence (DNA): TGTGCCAGCAGGTCGACACAAGCGACCGGGGAGCTGTTTTTT. The encoded protein is CASRSTQATGELFF.

The chain has TRBV9 and TRBJ2-6, with D possibly TRBD1 on 5 matching bases. CDR1 and CDR2 (germline): SGDLS, YYNGEE. The CDR3 totals 16 residues. V was cut by 3 bases and J by 2 bases, with 12 bases left in between. The CDR3 sequence is CASSAGQLAGANVLTF. The CDR3 nucleotides read TGTGCCAGCAGCGCCGGACAACTGGCTGGGGCCAACGTCCTGACTTTC.

The chain combines TRBV10-3 with TRBJ2-5; D gene unclear. Trimming took 8 bases from V and 3 from J, leaving 16 bases between them. Germline CDR1 ENHRY, CDR2 SYGVKD. The CDR3 length is 14 residues. The CDR3 nucleotides are TGTGCCATCCTAGACCCCGGACGTGAAGAGACCCAGTACTTC. Translating gives CAILDPGREETQYF.

The rearrangement links TRBV10-3 to TRBJ2-6; D is undetermined. With 7 bases removed from V and 0 bases from J, the gap between germline ends came to 13 bases. Germline V gene lookup returns CDR1 ENHRY and CDR2 SYGVKD. There are 16 residues in the CDR3. The CDR3 coding sequence is TGTGCCATCACCACGGACCCAAGCTCTGGGGCCAACGTCCTGACTTTC. It translates to CAITTDPSSGANVLTF.

This clone was seen more than once but under ten times. This rearrangement joins TRBV2 to TRBJ1-5, with unresolved D. Germline CDR1 reads SNHLY; CDR2 reads FYNNEI. The V and J ends lost 1 base and 3 bases respectively, with 10 bases between them. The CDR3 extends over 15 amino acids. The CDR3 DNA sequence: TGTGCCAGCAGTGAAGGGGGTAATGACAATCAGCCCCAGCATTTT. Translated: CASSEGGNDNQPQHF.

This clone was counted many times. V is TRBV7-2 and J is TRBJ1-4, with 7 bases fitting TRBD1. There are 15 residues in the CDR3. J was trimmed by 6 bases and V by 5 bases; bases with no gene match: 9. From germline, CDR1 is SGHTA and CDR2 FQGNSA. The CDR3 reads CASSRYSGTDEKLFF. The CDR3 bases are TGTGCCAGCAGCCGCTATTCCGGGACAGATGAAAAACTGTTTTTT.